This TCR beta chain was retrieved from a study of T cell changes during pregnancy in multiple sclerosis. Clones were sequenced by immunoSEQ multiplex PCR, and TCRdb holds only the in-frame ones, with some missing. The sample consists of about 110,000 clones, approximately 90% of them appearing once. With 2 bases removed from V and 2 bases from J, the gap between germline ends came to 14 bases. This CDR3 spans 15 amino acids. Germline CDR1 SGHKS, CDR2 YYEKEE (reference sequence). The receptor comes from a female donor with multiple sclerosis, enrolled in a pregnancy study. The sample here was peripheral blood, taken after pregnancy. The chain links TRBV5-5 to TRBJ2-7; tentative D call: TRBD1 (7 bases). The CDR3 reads CASSLNAGQPYEQYF. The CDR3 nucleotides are TGTGCCAGCAGCTTAAACGCGGGACAGCCCTACGAGCAGTACTTC.